A selection of T cell receptor beta chains follows, all from one sample in a study of blood T cell repertoires in COVID-19. The repertoire was sequenced with immunoSEQ multiplex PCR; TCRdb's copy has only in-frame clones and lacks some. Of around 57,000 clones listed, about four fifths are singletons. What was sequenced was peripheral blood. These receptor sequences come from a woman in her sixties with acute or convalescent COVID-19. Each CDR3 is given with its conserved first and last residue.

CDR3	V	J
CASSQTIAHDEQYF	TRBV5-1	TRBJ2-7
CASSEKLQETQYF	TRBV18	TRBJ2-5
CATRTGDEQFF	TRBV15	TRBJ2-1
CASSSTGTAYGYTF	TRBV5-1	TRBJ1-2
CASTPGGGELFF	TRBV7-3	TRBJ2-2
CASSPGGGQDEQYF	TRBV7-2	TRBJ2-7
CASSPAGRSLYYTF	TRBV27	TRBJ1-2
CATSENRHSGANVLTF	TRBV24-1	TRBJ2-6
CASRVQGGSNQPQHF	TRBV19	TRBJ1-5
CASSTSDGGGTIYF	TRBV7-9	TRBJ1-3
CASSEAGYGNTIYF	TRBV25-1	TRBJ1-3
CASSQGSGPYNSPLHF	TRBV4-2	TRBJ1-6
CASSQLGTLRDTEAFF	TRBV14	TRBJ1-1
CASSPDRVGTDTQYF	TRBV5-6	TRBJ2-3
CASSQDRFYEQYF	TRBV4-3	TRBJ2-7
CASSDTVGDSYGYTF	TRBV6-5	TRBJ1-2
CASSLGDRAGQPQHF	TRBV11-2	TRBJ1-5
CASSLGEGGAGELFF	TRBV11-3	TRBJ2-2
CASSPAGGVGNQPQHF	TRBV18	TRBJ1-5
CASSLAPSGGAVEQFF	TRBV7-3	TRBJ2-1
CASSGGGTDTQYF	TRBV11-3	TRBJ2-3
CASKKDRYSNQPQHF	TRBV19	TRBJ1-5
CATSDTRQGSGEQYF	TRBV24-1	TRBJ2-7
CASSPSITDTQYF	TRBV27	TRBJ2-3